This T cell receptor (beta chain) stems from a study of cytomegalovirus exposure and HLA in healthy donors. Study results and limitations: Cytomegalovirus association was assigned to more than 150 TCR beta chains.

This CDR3 spans 15 amino acids. Trimming at V came to 2 bases and at J to 7 bases, leaving 9 bases not matched to a gene. Germline V gene lookup returns CDR1 KGHSH and CDR2 LQKENI. As regards this clone: Its antigen is as yet unknown.

Measured with immunoSEQ multiplex PCR; TCRdb has only the in-frame clones, and not every one. The table includes about 140,000 clones, 85% to 90% detected once. This chain links TRBV18 with TRBJ2-7; 9 bases agree with TRBD2. What was sequenced was PBMCs. The clonotype was recovered from a man aged 18 to 29 in good health and CMV-seronegative. DNA of the CDR3: TGTGCCAGCTCACCAAATAGCGGGAGACAGGGAGAGCAGTACTTC. The encoded protein is CASSPNSGRQGEQYF.